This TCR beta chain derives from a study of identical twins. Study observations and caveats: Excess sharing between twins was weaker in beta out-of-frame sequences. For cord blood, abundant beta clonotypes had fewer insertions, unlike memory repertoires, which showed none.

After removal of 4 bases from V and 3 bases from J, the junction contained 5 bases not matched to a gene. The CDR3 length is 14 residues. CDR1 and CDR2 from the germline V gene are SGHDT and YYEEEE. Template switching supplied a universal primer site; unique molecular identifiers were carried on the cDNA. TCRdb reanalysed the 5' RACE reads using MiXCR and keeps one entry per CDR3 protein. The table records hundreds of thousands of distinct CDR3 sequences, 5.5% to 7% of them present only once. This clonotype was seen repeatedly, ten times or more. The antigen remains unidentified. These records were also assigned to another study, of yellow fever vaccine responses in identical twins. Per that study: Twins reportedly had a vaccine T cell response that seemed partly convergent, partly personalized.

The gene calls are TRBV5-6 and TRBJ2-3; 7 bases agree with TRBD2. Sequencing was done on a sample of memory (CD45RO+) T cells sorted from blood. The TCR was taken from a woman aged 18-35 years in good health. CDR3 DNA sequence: TGTGCCAGCAGCGGGAGGCGGGAGACAGATACGCAGTATTTT. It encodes CASSGRRETDTQYF.